One and the same sample provided the 10 T cell receptor beta chains below, sequenced in a study of T cell clonotyping in hematopoietic cell transplantation. Noted time point: recipient sample about 28 days before transplant, after cytoreduction. Profiled with immunoSEQ multiplex PCR; TCRdb holds only in-frame clones, not every one. The sample records more than 70,000 clones, almost 97% being singletons. Sequencing used peripheral blood mononuclear cells, obtained before stem cell transplant. The receptors originated from a woman aged 50 to 60 with acute myeloid leukemia. Some clones in this sample may be carry-over from other donors' samples.

This chain connects TRBV6-1 to TRBJ2-3; tentative D call: TRBD2 (5 bases). CDR1 is MNHNS and CDR2 is SASEGT in the germline V gene. The CDR3 has 17 residues. Trimming took off 3 bases at V and 0 bases at J, with 16 bases between the two ends. The CDR3 sequence: CASSDIIAITSTDTQYF. The CDR3 coding sequence is TGTGCCAGCAGTGACATTATAGCGATAACTAGCACAGATACGCAGTATTTT.

This clone showed up just once. V usage is TRBV30 and J usage is TRBJ1-1; D is ambiguous. This CDR3 is 14 amino acids long. Germline values: CDR1 GTSNPN, CDR2 SVGIG (reference sequence). V was shortened by 3 bases and J by 4 bases, with 15 bases between the two germline ends. The CDR3 DNA sequence: TGTGCCTGGAGGCGCGCGGGCTCAGCCACTGAAGCTTTCTTT. This translates into CAWRRAGSATEAFF. Using reference TRBV30 and TRBJ1-1 for the parts outside the CDR3, the full variable domain is SQTIHQWPATLVQPVGSPLSLECTVEGTSNPNLYWYRQAAGRGLQLLFYSVGIGQISSEVPQNLSASRPQDRQFILSSKKLLLSDSGFYLCAWRRAGSATEAFFGQGTRLTVV.

The gene calls are TRBV5-1 and TRBJ2-3; 10 bases map to TRBD2. The CDR3 loop spans 16 amino acids. Trimming cost V 2 bases and J 6 bases; bases outside gene matches: 9. Germline CDR1 SGHRS, CDR2 YFSETQ. CDR3 sequence reads: CASSFTAGGPSDTQYF. The CDR3, as DNA: TGCGCCAGCAGCTTCACAGCGGGGGGGCCTTCGGATACGCAGTATTTT.

Concerning this clone: The same CDR3 arises from other DNA sequences in this sample as well. This chain connects TRBV6-1 to TRBJ2-2, with 7 bases matching TRBD1. The CDR3 runs to 13 residues. The germline gives CDR1 MNHNS, CDR2 SASEGT. V was clipped by 11 bases and J by 1 base; unmatched bases: 4. The CDR3 bases are TGTGCCGGAAACAGGGGGAACACCGGGGAGCTGTTTTTT. Translation gives CAGNRGNTGELFF.

This clone is a singleton in its sample. The rearrangement links TRBV28 to TRBJ2-5; no firm D call. Per germline, CDR1 MDHEN and CDR2 SYDVKM. This CDR3 has 10 residues. V shed 6 bases and J shed 7 bases, with 6 bases lying between them. The CDR3 DNA follows: TGTGCCAGCAGCGAGGTGACCCAGTACTTC. Its protein is CASSEVTQYF.

In this sample, this clone turned up once. The chain links TRBV30 to TRBJ1-1; 7 positions agree with TRBD1. With 2 bases clipped from V and 2 bases from J, the junction kept 8 bases outside the gene matches. Germline loops: CDR1 GTSNPN, CDR2 SVGIG (reference sequence). This CDR3 spans 15 amino acids. The CDR3: CAWSQRTGGNTEAFF. DNA for the CDR3: TGTGCCTGGAGTCAAAGGACAGGAGGAAACACTGAAGCTTTCTTT.

The rearrangement links TRBV2 to TRBJ1-3, with D perhaps matching TRBD1 (5 bases). There are 15 residues in the CDR3. Germline CDR1 is SNHLY and CDR2 is FYNNEI. V was cut by 4 bases and J by 4 bases, with 14 bases left in between. CDR3 DNA: TGTGCCAGCAGTGCGGAGGGGCTCAGAGGAAACACCATATATTTT. Translating gives CASSAEGLRGNTIYF.

This chain uses TRBV29-1 with TRBJ2-7, with 9 bases fitting TRBD1. Trimming took 6 bases from V and 6 from J; bases not matched to a gene: 9. CDR1 and CDR2 from the germline V gene are SQVTM and ANQGSEA. The CDR3 runs 13 residues. The CDR3 nucleotides are TGCAGCGTAAACAGGGGGCGAGGTGGCGAGCAGTACTTC. Its protein product is CSVNRGRGGEQYF.

The chain uses TRBV30 and TRBJ1-4; D is undetermined. The CDR3 covers 14 residues. CDR1 and CDR2 from the germline V gene are GTSNPN and SVGIG (reference sequence). V was pared by 0 bases and J by 8 bases, with 13 bases between. CDR3 in amino acids: CAWSVAPRREKLFF. In DNA form, the CDR3 reads TGTGCCTGGAGTGTAGCCCCTCGGCGGGAAAAACTGTTTTTT.

The chain has TRBV5-6 and TRBJ2-7, with D tentatively TRBD1 (6 bases). Germline CDR1 is SGHDT and CDR2 is YYEEEE. V lost 3 bases, J lost 0 bases, and 13 bases lay in between. This CDR3 is 15 amino acids long. CDR3 protein: CASSYRAHGSYEQYF. CDR3 in DNA: TGTGCCAGCAGCTACAGGGCCCATGGCTCCTACGAGCAGTACTTC.